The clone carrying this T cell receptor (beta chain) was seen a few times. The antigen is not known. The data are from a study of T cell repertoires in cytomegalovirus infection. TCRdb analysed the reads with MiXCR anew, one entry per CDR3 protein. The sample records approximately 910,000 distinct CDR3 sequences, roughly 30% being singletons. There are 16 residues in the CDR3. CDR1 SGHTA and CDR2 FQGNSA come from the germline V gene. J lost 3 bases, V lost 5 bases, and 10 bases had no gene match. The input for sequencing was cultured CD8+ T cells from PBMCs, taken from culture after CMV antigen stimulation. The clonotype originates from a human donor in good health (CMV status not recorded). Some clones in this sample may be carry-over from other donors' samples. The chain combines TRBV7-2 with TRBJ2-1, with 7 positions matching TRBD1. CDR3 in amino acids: CASSHDSSGGYNEQFF. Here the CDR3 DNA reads TGTGCCAGCAGCCACGATAGCTCAGGGGGCTACAATGAGCAGTTCTTC.